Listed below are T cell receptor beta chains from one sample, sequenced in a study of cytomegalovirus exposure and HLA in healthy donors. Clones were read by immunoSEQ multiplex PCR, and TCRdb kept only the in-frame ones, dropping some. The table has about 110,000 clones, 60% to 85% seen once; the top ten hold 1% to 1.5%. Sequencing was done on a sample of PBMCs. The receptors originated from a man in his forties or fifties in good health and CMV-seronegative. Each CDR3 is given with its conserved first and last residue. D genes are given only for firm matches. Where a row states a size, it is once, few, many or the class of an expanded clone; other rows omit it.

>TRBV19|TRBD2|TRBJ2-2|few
TGTGCCAGTGTCGGGAGGGTTACCGGGGAGCTGTTTTTT
CASVGRVTGELFF
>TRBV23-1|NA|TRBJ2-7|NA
TGCGCCAGCAGTCTCCTGGGACAAGCACCCTACGAGCAGTACTTC
CASSLLGQAPYEQYF
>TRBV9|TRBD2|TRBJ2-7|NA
TGTGCCAGCAGCGCTGGAGCGGGGTCCTACGAGCAGTACTTC
CASSAGAGSYEQYF
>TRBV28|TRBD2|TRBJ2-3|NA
TGTGCCAGCAGCCGGGGGGGTAGGGAGGTCGCAGATACGCAGTATTTT
CASSRGGREVADTQYF
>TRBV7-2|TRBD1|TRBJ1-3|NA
TGTGCCAGCAGGGGGGTTGCCAGGGGGCCTGGAAACACCATATATTTT
CASRGVARGPGNTIYF
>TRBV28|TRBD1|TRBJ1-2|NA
TGTGCCAGCAGTGGGGACAGGGTCTATGGCTACACCTTC
CASSGDRVYGYTF
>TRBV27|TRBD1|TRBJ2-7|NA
TGTGCCAGCAGCTCCTGGACAGGGGAGGCCTACGAGCAGTACTTC
CASSSWTGEAYEQYF
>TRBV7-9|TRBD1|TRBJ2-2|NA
TGTGCCAGCAGCTCACTAGGTGAAGCGAGGGGGCATCGCACCGGGGAGCTGTTTTTT
CASSSLGEARGHRTGELFF
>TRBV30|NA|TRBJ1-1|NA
TGTGCCTGGAGTAGACCGGGGGGGGAAGCTTTCTTT
CAWSRPGGEAFF
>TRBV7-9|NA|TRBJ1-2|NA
TGTGCCAGCAGCTTGGGATCCCGGGACACCGAATATGGCTACACCTTC
CASSLGSRDTEYGYTF
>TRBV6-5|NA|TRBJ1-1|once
TGTGCCAGCAGGATGGACGGGAGGAACACTGAAGCTTTCTTT
CASRMDGRNTEAFF
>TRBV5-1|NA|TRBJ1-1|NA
TGCGCCAGCAGGGGGGGTAGACAGATGAACACTGAAGCTTTCTTT
CASRGGRQMNTEAFF
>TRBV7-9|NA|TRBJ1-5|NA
TGTTCCAGCAGCACAAGCAATCAGCCCCAGCATTTT
CSSSTSNQPQHF
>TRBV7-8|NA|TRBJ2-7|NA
TGTGCCAGCAGCTTAGTAGGGGTGGGGCAGCAGAGGCCCGAGCAGTACTTC
CASSLVGVGQQRPEQYF
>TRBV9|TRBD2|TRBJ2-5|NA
TGTGCCAGCAGCGGTAGCGGGGGCCGCCAAGAGACCCAGTACTTC
CASSGSGGRQETQYF
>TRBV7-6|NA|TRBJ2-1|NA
TGTGCCAGCGCTGACAGGGATGTAAGGGGACTAGAGGTTTTCAATGAGCAGTTCTTC
CASADRDVRGLEVFNEQFF
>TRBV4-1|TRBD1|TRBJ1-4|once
TGCGCCAGCAGCCAACCCCTCGGACAGGGTGCTAATGAAAAACTGTTTTTT
CASSQPLGQGANEKLFF
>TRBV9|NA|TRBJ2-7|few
TGTGCCAGCAGCGTAGACCAGGGAGGCCTAAGCTCCTACGAGCAGTACTTC
CASSVDQGGLSSYEQYF
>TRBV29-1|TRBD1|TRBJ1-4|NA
TGCAGCGTTCGACAGGGAGCTAATGAAAAACTGTTTTTT
CSVRQGANEKLFF
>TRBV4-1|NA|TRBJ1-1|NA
TGCGCCAGCAGCCAGGGACATATGAACACTGAAGCTTTCTTT
CASSQGHMNTEAFF
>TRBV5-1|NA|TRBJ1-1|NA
TGCGCCAGCAGGATACAGGGGAACACTGAAGCTTTCTTT
CASRIQGNTEAFF
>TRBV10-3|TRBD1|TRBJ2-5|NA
TGTGCCATCAGTGGGACCACCCGGGACAGGGGGCAAGAGACCCAGTACTTC
CAISGTTRDRGQETQYF
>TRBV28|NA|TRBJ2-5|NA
TGTGCCAGCAGTTTAGGTTACAGGGAAAGGGAGACCCAGTACTTC
CASSLGYRERETQYF
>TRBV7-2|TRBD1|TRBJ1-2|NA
TGTGCCAGCAGCTTAGGACAGGGGGTTGGTGGCTACACCTTC
CASSLGQGVGGYTF
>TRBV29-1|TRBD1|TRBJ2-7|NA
TGCAGCGTTGAAGATTTCGGACAGGGAGCCTACGAGCAGTACTTC
CSVEDFGQGAYEQYF
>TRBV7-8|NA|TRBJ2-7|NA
TGTGCCAGCAGCTTAGAACAGAAATACGAGCAGTACTTC
CASSLEQKYEQYF
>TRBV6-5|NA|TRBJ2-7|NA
TGTGCCAGCAGTTACTCGAGACAGGCCCTCTACGAGCAGTACTTC
CASSYSRQALYEQYF
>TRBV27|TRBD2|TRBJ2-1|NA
TGTGCCAGCAGTTTATTTGGCGGGAGAATCGTTTACTACAATGAGCAGTTCTTC
CASSLFGGRIVYYNEQFF
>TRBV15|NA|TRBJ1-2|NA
TGTGCCACCAACAGAGACAGTCAGGGGAGTGGCTACACCTTC
CATNRDSQGSGYTF
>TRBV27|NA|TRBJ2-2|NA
TGTGCCAGCAAGGAGGGGACCGGGGAGCTGTTTTTT
CASKEGTGELFF
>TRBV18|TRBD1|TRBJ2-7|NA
TGTGCCAGCTCACCGGGGGACAGATCCTACGAGCAGTACTTC
CASSPGDRSYEQYF
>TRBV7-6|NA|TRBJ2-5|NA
TGTGCCAGCAGCGCCAATCGAGGACAGTTCAACCGGTACTTC
CASSANRGQFNRYF
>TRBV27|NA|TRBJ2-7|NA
TGTGCCAGCAGCCTCAGACAGGACCTCGAGCAGTACTTC
CASSLRQDLEQYF
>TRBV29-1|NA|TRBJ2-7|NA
TGCAGCGTTGGATGGCCAGGGTTGGCGTCCGAGCAGTACTTC
CSVGWPGLASEQYF
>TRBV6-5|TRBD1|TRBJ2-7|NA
TGTGCCAGCAGTCCCGGGACAGGGACCAACGAGCAGTACTTC
CASSPGTGTNEQYF
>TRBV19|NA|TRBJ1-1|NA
TGTGCCAGTAGTATAGCCTCCGGTTTGGAGGCGGACACTGAAGCTTTCTTT
CASSIASGLEADTEAFF
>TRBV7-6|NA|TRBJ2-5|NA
TGTGCCAGCAGCTTATCTAGGTCGGGGACCCAGTACTTC
CASSLSRSGTQYF